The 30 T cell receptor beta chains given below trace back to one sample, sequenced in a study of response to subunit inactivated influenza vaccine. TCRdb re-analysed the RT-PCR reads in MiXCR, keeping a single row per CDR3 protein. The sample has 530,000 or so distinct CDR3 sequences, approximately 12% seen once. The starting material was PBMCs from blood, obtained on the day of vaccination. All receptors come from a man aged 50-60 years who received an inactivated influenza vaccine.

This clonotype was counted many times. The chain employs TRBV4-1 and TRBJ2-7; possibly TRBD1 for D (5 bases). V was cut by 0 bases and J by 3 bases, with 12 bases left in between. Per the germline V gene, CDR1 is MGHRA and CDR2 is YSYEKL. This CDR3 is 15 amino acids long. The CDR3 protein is CASSQERQTRYEQYF. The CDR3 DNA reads TGCGCCAGCAGCCAAGAACGACAGACGCGCTACGAGCAGTACTTC.

CDR3 loop: CSVDPTTSGGYNEQFF. The CDR3 coding sequence is TGCAGCGTTGACCCCACGACTAGCGGGGGCTACAATGAGCAGTTCTTC. The chain joins TRBV29-1 to TRBJ2-1; the match to TRBD2 covers 12 bases. From germline, CDR1 is SQVTM and CDR2 ANQGSEA. Unmatched junction bases numbered 6, after V lost 3 bases and J lost 3 bases. The CDR3 runs 16 residues.

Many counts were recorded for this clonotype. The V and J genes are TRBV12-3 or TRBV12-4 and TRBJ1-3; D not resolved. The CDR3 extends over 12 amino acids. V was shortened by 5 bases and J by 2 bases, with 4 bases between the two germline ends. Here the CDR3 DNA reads TGTGCCAGCAGTCGGGCTGGAAACACCATATATTTT. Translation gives CASSRAGNTIYF.

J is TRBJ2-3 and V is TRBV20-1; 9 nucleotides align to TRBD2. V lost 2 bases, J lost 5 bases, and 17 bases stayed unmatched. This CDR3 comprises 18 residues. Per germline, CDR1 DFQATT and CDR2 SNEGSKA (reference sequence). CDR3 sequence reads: CSARPVAGERATLDTQYF. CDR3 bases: TGCAGTGCTAGACCGGTAGCGGGAGAACGGGCGACACTAGATACGCAGTATTTT.

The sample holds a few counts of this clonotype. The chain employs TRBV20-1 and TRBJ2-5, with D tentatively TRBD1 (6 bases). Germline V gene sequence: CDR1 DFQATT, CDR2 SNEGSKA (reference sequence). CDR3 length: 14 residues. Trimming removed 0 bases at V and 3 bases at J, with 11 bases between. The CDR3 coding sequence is TGCAGTGCTAGAGATTTGGACAGTGAAGAGACCCAGTACTTC. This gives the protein CSARDLDSEETQYF.

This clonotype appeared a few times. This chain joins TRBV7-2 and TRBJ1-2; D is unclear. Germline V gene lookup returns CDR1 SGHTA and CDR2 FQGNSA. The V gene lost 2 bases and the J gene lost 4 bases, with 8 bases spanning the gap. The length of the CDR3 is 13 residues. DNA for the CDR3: TGTGCCAGCAGCTTAACGGAGGGCTATGGCTACACCTTC. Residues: CASSLTEGYGYTF.

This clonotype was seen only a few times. CDR3 coding DNA: TGTGCCAGCAGTTTAGCGAATGGTCTAGGGGGAAGGCAAGAGACCCAGTACTTC. Amino acid sequence: CASSLANGLGGRQETQYF. The chain links TRBV12-3 or TRBV12-4 to TRBJ2-5; tentative D call: TRBD1 (6 bases). Trimming took 0 bases from V and 2 from J, leaving 19 bases between them. The CDR3 is 18 amino acids.

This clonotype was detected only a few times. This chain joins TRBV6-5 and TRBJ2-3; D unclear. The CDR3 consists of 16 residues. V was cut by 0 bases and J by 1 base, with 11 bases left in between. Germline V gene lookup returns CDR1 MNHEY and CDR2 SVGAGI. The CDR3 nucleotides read TGTGCCAGCAGTTACTCGAGCTTACATCGCACAGATACGCAGTATTTT. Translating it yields CASSYSSLHRTDTQYF.

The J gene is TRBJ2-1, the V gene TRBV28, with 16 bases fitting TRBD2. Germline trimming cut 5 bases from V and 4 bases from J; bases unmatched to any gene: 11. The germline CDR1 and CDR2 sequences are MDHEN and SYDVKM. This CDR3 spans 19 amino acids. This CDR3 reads CASSPESGLAGGEYNEQFF. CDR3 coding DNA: TGTGCCAGCAGTCCAGAGTCGGGACTAGCGGGGGGGGAGTACAATGAGCAGTTCTTC.

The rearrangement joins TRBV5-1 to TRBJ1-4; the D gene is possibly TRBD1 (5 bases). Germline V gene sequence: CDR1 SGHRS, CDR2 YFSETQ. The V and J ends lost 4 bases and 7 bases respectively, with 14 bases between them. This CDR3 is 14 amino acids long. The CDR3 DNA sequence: TGCGCCAGCAGCCCCCCAGGGCCATCTGAAAAACTGTTTTTT. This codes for CASSPPGPSEKLFF.

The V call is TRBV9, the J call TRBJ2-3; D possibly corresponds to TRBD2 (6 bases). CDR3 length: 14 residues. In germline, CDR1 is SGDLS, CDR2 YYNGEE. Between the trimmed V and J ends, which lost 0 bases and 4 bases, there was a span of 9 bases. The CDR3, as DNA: TGTGCCAGCAGCGTAGGCGGGGTGGCAGATACGCAGTATTTT. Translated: CASSVGGVADTQYF.

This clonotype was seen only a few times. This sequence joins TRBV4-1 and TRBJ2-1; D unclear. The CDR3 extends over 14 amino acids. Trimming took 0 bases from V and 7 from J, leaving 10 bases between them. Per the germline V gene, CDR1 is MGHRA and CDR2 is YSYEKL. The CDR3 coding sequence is TGCGCCAGCAGCCAAGAAGGGCTACAAAATGAGCAGTTCTTC. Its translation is CASSQEGLQNEQFF.

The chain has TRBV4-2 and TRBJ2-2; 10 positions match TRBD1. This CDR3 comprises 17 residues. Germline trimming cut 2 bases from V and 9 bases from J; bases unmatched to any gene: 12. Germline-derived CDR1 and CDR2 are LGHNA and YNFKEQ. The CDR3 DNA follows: TGTGCCAGCAGCCAAACCCTGGGGACAGGGGTGGGCCGGGAGCTGTTTTTT. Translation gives CASSQTLGTGVGRELFF.

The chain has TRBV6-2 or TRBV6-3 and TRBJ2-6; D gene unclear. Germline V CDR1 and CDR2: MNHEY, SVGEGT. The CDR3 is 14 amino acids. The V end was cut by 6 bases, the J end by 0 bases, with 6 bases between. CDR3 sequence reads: CASRRNSGANVLTF. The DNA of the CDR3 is TGTGCCAGCAGGAGAAACTCTGGGGCCAACGTCCTGACTTTC.

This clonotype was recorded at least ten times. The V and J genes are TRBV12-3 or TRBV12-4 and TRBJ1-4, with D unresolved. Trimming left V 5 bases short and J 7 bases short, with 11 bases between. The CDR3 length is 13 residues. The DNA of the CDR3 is TGTGCCAGCAGTCCCAGTGCTTTTGAAAAACTGTTTTTT. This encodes CASSPSAFEKLFF.

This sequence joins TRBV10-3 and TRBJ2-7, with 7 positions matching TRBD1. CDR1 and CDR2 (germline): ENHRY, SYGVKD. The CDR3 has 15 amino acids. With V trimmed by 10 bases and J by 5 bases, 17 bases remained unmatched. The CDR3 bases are TGTGCCACCGCACCGACAGGGACCCTAGTCAACGAGCAGTACTTC. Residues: CATAPTGTLVNEQYF.

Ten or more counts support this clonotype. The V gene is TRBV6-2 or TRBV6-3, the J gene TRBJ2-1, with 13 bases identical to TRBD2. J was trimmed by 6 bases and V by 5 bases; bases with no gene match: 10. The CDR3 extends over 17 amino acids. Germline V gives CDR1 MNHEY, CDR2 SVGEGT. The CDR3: CASSVGLAGIRGNEQFF. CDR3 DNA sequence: TGTGCCAGCAGTGTGGGACTAGCGGGAATTAGAGGCAATGAGCAGTTCTTC.

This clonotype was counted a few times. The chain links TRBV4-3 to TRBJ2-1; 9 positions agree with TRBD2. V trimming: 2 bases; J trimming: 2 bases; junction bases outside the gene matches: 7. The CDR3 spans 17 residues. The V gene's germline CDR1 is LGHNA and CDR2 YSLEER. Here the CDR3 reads CASSQSGTSKTYNEQFF. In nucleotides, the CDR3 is TGCGCCAGCAGCCAATCCGGGACTAGCAAAACCTACAATGAGCAGTTCTTC.

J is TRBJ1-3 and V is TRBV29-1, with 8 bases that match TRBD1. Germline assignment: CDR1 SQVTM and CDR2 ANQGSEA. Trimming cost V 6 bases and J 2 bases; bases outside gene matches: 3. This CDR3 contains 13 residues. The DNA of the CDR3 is TGCAGCGTGATGGACAGGGCTGGAAACACCATATATTTT. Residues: CSVMDRAGNTIYF.

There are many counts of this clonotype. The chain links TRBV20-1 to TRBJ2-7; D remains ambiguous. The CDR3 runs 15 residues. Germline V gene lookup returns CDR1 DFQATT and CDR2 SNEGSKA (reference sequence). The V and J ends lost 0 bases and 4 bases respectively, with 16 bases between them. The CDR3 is CSARDRLKGEYEQYF. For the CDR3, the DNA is TGCAGTGCTAGAGATCGTCTGAAAGGCGAATACGAGCAGTACTTC.

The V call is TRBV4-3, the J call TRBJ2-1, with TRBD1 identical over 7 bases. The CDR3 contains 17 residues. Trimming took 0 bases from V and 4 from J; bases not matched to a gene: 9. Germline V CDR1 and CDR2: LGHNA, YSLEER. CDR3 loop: CASSQESFGTDYNEQFF. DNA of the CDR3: TGCGCCAGCAGCCAAGAGAGCTTCGGGACAGATTACAATGAGCAGTTCTTC.

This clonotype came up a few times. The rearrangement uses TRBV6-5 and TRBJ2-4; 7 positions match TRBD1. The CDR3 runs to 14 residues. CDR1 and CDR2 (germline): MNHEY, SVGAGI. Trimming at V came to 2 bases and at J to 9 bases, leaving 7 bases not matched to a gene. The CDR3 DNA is TGTGCCAGCAGTTACCCAGGGGGTAGTGGCATTCAGTACTTC. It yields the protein CASSYPGGSGIQYF.

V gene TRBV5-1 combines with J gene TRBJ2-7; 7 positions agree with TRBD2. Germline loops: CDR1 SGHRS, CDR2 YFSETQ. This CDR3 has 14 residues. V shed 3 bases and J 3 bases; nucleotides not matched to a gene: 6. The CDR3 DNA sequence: TGCGCCAGCAGCTGGGGGGGACGAAGCTACGAGCAGTACTTC. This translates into CASSWGGRSYEQYF.

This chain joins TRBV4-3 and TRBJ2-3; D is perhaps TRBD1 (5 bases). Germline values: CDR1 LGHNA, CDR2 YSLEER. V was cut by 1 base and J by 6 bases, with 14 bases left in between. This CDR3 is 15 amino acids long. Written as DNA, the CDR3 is TGCGCCAGCAGCCAAGGGGGCCTTAACGCGGATACGCAGTATTTT. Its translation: CASSQGGLNADTQYF.

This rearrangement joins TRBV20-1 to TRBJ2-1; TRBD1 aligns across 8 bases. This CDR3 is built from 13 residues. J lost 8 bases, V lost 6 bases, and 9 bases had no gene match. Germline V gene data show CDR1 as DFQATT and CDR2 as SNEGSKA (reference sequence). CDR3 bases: TGCAGTGCAGCTCAAGCAGGGGGCTATGAGCAGTTCTTC. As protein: CSAAQAGGYEQFF.

This CDR3 is CASSQGLAIQETQYF. In DNA form, the CDR3 reads TGCGCCAGCAGCCAAGGGTTGGCGATCCAAGAGACCCAGTACTTC. The chain links TRBV4-3 to TRBJ2-5; D gene uncertain. CDR3 size: 15 residues. Trimming took 1 base from V and 1 from J, leaving 10 bases between them. The germline V gene has CDR1 LGHNA and CDR2 YSLEER.

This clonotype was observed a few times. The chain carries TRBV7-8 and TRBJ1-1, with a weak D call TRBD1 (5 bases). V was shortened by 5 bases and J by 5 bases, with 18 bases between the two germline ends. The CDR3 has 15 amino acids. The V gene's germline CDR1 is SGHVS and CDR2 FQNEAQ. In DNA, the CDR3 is TGTGCCAGCAGCCCAAGGCACGGGGGAGGAACTGAAGCTTTCTTT. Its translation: CASSPRHGGGTEAFF.

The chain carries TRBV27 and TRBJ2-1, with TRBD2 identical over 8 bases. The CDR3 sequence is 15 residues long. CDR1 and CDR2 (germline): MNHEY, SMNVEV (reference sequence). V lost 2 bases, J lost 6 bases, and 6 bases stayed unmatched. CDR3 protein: CASSLGTRGGNEQFF. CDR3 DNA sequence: TGTGCCAGCAGTTTAGGGACTCGGGGGGGCAATGAGCAGTTCTTC.

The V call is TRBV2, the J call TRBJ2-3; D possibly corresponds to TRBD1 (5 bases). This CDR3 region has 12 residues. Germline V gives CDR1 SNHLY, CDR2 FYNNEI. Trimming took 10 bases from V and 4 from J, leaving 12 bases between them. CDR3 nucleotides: TGTGCCACAAGTCAGGGCCCAGATACGCAGTATTTT. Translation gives CATSQGPDTQYF.

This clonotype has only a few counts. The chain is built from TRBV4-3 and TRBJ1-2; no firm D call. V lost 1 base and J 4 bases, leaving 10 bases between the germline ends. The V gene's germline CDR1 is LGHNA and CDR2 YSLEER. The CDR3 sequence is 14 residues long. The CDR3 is CASSQGRARYGYTF. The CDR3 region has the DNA TGCGCCAGCAGCCAAGGGAGGGCGCGCTATGGCTACACCTTC.